The 5 T cell receptor beta chains given below trace back to one sample, sequenced in a study of cytomegalovirus exposure and HLA in healthy donors. Researchers ran the PCR with 60 Vbeta and 13 Jbeta primers. The data were produced by immunoSEQ multiplex PCR, yet TCRdb's version contains in-frame clones alone and is incomplete. The sample lists roughly 78,000 clones, about 64% occurring once. Sequenced sample: PBMCs. These TCRs come from a man under 40 in good health and CMV-seropositive.

The chain couples TRBV9 to TRBJ2-1, with no clear D. V lost 4 bases and J 2 bases, leaving 16 bases between the germline ends. Germline assignment: CDR1 SGDLS and CDR2 YYNGEE. The CDR3 runs 16 residues. The CDR3 here is CASSPQFGQTYNEQFF. The DNA of the CDR3 is TGTGCCAGCAGCCCTCAGTTTGGGCAGACCTACAATGAGCAGTTCTTC.

The chain carries TRBV15 and TRBJ2-3, with 7 bases matching TRBD2. This CDR3 contains 16 residues. J gave up 3 bases and V 4 bases, and 10 bases lay outside the gene matches. Germline loops: CDR1 LNHNV, CDR2 YYDKDF (reference sequence). CDR3 in DNA: TGTGCCACCAGCACCCCGTCCCGGGGGGTAACAGATACGCAGTATTTT. Encoded protein: CATSTPSRGVTDTQYF.

This rearrangement joins TRBV2 to TRBJ2-3; D unclear. Trimming removed 6 bases at V and 0 bases at J, with 13 bases between. Germline CDR1 SNHLY, CDR2 FYNNEI. CDR3 length equals 15 residues. CDR3: CASREKSASTDTQYF. The CDR3 DNA reads TGTGCCAGCAGGGAAAAGAGCGCGAGCACAGATACGCAGTATTTT.

This clone appeared a few times. This chain connects TRBV9 to TRBJ2-7; D unclear. The V gene lost 0 bases and the J gene lost 1 base, with 14 bases spanning the gap. CDR1 and CDR2 from the germline V gene are SGDLS and YYNGEE. There are 16 residues in the CDR3. The CDR3 bases are TGTGCCAGCAGCGTAGGATTAGGCGGATCTTCCTACGAGCAGTACTTC. Translated, it gives CASSVGLGGSSYEQYF. Variable domain in full (rest from reference TRBV9 and TRBJ2-7): DSGVTQTPKHLITATGQRVTLRCSPRSGDLSVYWYQQSLDQGLQFLIQYYNGEERAKGNILERFSAQQFPDLHSELNLSSLELGDSALYFCASSVGLGGSSYEQYFGPGTRLTVT.

The chain couples TRBV7-3 to TRBJ2-1, with D perhaps matching TRBD1 (7 bases). V gave up 2 bases and J gave up 0 bases, with 11 bases separating them. CDR1 and CDR2 from the germline V gene are SGHTA and FQGTGA. The length of the CDR3 is 16 residues. CDR3 amino acids: CASSLSGGSSYNEQFF. In DNA, the CDR3 is TGTGCCAGCAGCTTATCAGGGGGGAGCTCCTACAATGAGCAGTTCTTC.